A selection of T cell receptor beta chains follows, all from one sample in a study of blood T cell repertoires in COVID-19. Repertoires were generated with immunoSEQ multiplex PCR, while TCRdb's copy carries only in-frame clones and drops some. The sample records over 200,000 clones, over 80% being singletons. The sequenced sample consisted of PBMCs or T cells enriched from blood (not recorded which). The receptors come from a woman aged 30 to 39 who had been exposed to COVID-19. Both conserved end residues are part of each CDR3. A D gene is named only where the DNA matches it firmly. Only some rows state a clone size, as once, few, many or a class for expanded clones.

J gene | clone size | V gene | D gene | CDR3 protein | CDR3 DNA
TRBJ2-2 | - | TRBV12-3/TRBV12-4 | - | CASLAGTGELFF | TGTGCCAGCCTTGCAGGGACCGGGGAGCTGTTTTTT
TRBJ2-5 | - | TRBV19 | TRBD1 | CASSLGQAGETQYF | TGTGCCAGTAGTCTTGGACAGGCAGGAGAGACCCAGTACTTC
TRBJ2-3 | - | TRBV2 | TRBD2 | CASIGTSGSSDTQYF | TGTGCCAGCATTGGGACTAGCGGGAGTTCAGATACGCAGTATTTT
TRBJ2-5 | - | TRBV6-5 | - | CASSFGEETQYF | TGTGCCAGCAGTTTCGGAGAAGAGACCCAGTACTTC
TRBJ2-7 | - | TRBV2 | - | CASSETSASSYEQYF | TGTGCCAGCAGTGAAACCAGCGCAAGCTCCTACGAGCAGTACTTC
TRBJ2-5 | - | TRBV7-6 | TRBD2 | CASSLGAGGPGETQYF | TGTGCCAGCAGCTTAGGTGCGGGAGGGCCGGGGGAGACCCAGTACTTC
TRBJ2-7 | - | TRBV30 | TRBD1 | CAWSAGDRVSYEQYF | TGTGCCTGGAGTGCAGGGGACAGGGTCTCCTACGAGCAGTACTTC
TRBJ2-1 | - | TRBV28 | - | CASSLWVTTAAYNEQFF | TGTGCCAGCAGTTTATGGGTGACGACAGCAGCCTACAATGAGCAGTTCTTC
TRBJ2-5 | - | TRBV28 | - | CASNGDRGGETQYF | TGTGCCAGCAATGGCGACAGGGGAGGGGAGACCCAGTACTTC
TRBJ1-2 | - | TRBV30 | TRBD1 | CALTRTGTSRRGYTF | TGTGCCCTAACCCGGACAGGGACGAGTCGGAGGGGCTACACCTTC
TRBJ1-2 | - | TRBV29-1 | - | CSSQVATGSQGYTF | TGCAGCTCCCAGGTGGCCACAGGGAGCCAAGGCTACACCTTC
TRBJ2-2 | - | TRBV6-2/TRBV6-3 | TRBD1 | CASSYRGQGAGELFF | TGTGCCAGCAGTTACAGGGGGCAGGGAGCCGGGGAGCTGTTTTTT
TRBJ2-7 | few | TRBV7-9 | TRBD2 | CASSGQGGLAGVSYEQYF | TGTGCCAGCAGCGGACAGGGCGGACTAGCGGGAGTCTCCTACGAGCAGTACTTC
TRBJ2-3 | once | TRBV5-1 | - | CASKVGDKASTDTQYF | TGCGCCAGCAAAGTAGGGGACAAGGCTAGCACAGATACGCAGTATTTT
TRBJ1-1 | - | TRBV5-6 | - | CASSSRGLQNTEAFF | TGTGCCAGCAGCTCCAGGGGTTTACAGAACACTGAAGCTTTCTTT
TRBJ1-4 | - | TRBV5-1 | - | CASSETGGRTNEKLFF | TGCGCCAGCAGCGAAACGGGAGGGAGGACTAATGAAAAACTGTTTTTT
TRBJ1-2 | - | TRBV7-9 | - | CASSHSHYGYTF | TGTGCCAGCAGCCATAGCCACTATGGCTACACCTTC
TRBJ1-2 | - | TRBV28 | TRBD1 | CASSFGDREIYGYTF | TGTGCCAGCAGTTTCGGGGACAGGGAAATCTATGGCTACACCTTC
TRBJ1-2 | - | TRBV29-1 | - | CSVVGGANYGYTF | TGCAGCGTTGTTGGAGGCGCTAACTATGGCTACACCTTC
TRBJ1-3 | once | TRBV5-4 | - | CASSGGLQGLSGNTIYF | TGTGCCAGCAGCGGGGGCTTACAGGGCCTCTCTGGAAACACCATATATTTT
TRBJ2-7 | - | TRBV20-1 | - | CSARAHYEQYF | TGCAGTGCTCGTGCACATTACGAGCAGTACTTC
TRBJ2-7 | few | TRBV4-2 | - | CASSEGGPIYEQYF | TGTGCCAGCAGCGAGGGAGGACCTATCTACGAGCAGTACTTC
TRBJ2-1 | once | TRBV20-1 | TRBD1 | CSASPLGQTPQYNEQFF | TGCAGTGCTAGTCCCCTGGGACAGACCCCGCAATACAATGAGCAGTTCTTC
TRBJ1-4 | - | TRBV30 | - | CAWSGGGEKLFF | TGTGCCTGGAGCGGGGGGGGCGAAAAACTGTTTTTT
TRBJ2-1 | - | TRBV6-6 | TRBD2 | CASSYRLAEYNEQFF | TGTGCCAGCAGTTACAGGCTAGCGGAGTACAATGAGCAGTTCTTC
TRBJ2-3 | - | TRBV28 | TRBD2 | CASTLAGGLGTQYF | TGTGCCAGCACACTAGCGGGGGGACTGGGTACGCAGTATTTT
TRBJ2-3 | few | TRBV5-6 | TRBD2 | CASSGVSLAGDTQYF | TGTGCCAGCAGCGGCGTCTCACTAGCGGGAGATACGCAGTATTTT
TRBJ2-1 | - | TRBV14 | - | CASSPFRFEGIYNEQFF | TGTGCCAGCAGCCCCTTCAGGTTCGAGGGCATCTACAATGAGCAGTTCTTC
TRBJ2-1 | - | TRBV2 | - | CASSTRGLSSYNEQFF | TGTGCCAGCAGTACGAGAGGCCTAAGCTCCTACAATGAGCAGTTCTTC
TRBJ2-3 | - | TRBV30 | TRBD1 | CAWNRDRGTDTQYF | TGTGCCTGGAACCGGGACAGGGGCACAGATACGCAGTATTTT
TRBJ2-3 | many | TRBV21-1 | - | CASSKGLAGADTQYF | TGTGCCAGCAGCAAAGGACTAGCGGGAGCAGATACGCAGTATTTT
TRBJ2-2 | - | TRBV7-9 | - | CASSLWGGTNTGELFF | TGTGCCAGCAGCTTATGGGGCGGGACGAACACCGGGGAGCTGTTTTTT
TRBJ2-1 | - | TRBV10-1 | TRBD2 | CASSETSGSLVFF | TGCGCCAGCAGTGAGACTAGCGGTTCTTTGGTGTTCTTC
TRBJ1-1 | - | TRBV14 | - | CASSLDRTMNTEAFF | TGTGCCAGCAGCCTGGACAGAACCATGAACACTGAAGCTTTCTTT
TRBJ1-1 | - | TRBV14 | TRBD1 | CASSQDRGLSTEAFF | TGTGCCAGCAGCCAGGACAGGGGGTTGAGCACTGAAGCTTTCTTT
TRBJ1-1 | once | TRBV5-1 | - | CASSLGQRGNTEAFF | TGCGCCAGCAGCTTGGGCCAAAGGGGGAACACTGAAGCTTTCTTT
TRBJ1-5 | - | TRBV18 | - | CASSPSSQPQHF | TGTGCCAGCTCACCATCGAGTCAGCCCCAGCATTTT
TRBJ1-2 | - | TRBV5-1 | - | CASSLQETDYGYTF | TGCGCCAGCAGCCTGCAAGAGACAGATTATGGCTACACCTTC
TRBJ1-1 | - | TRBV10-3 | - | CAIRGSRTEAFF | TGTGCCATCAGAGGGAGTCGGACTGAAGCTTTCTTT
TRBJ2-3 | - | TRBV25-1 | - | CASSEGLTDTQYF | TGTGCCAGCAGTGAGGGACTCACAGATACGCAGTATTTT
TRBJ1-1 | - | TRBV28 | TRBD1 | CASSLTGTTEAFF | TGTGCCAGCAGTTTGACAGGGACCACTGAAGCTTTCTTT
TRBJ1-2 | - | TRBV10-3 | TRBD1 | CAISEPFGLGGFYGYTF | TGTGCCATCAGTGAGCCATTCGGCCTAGGGGGCTTCTATGGCTACACCTTC
TRBJ2-1 | - | TRBV12-5 | TRBD2 | CASALPGLAVYNEQFF | TGTGCTAGTGCTTTACCGGGACTAGCGGTTTACAATGAGCAGTTCTTC
TRBJ2-1 | - | TRBV6-6 | - | CASGSLYQDRGSQAGGVNEQFF | TGTGCCAGCGGCTCCCTCTACCAGGACAGGGGAAGTCAAGCGGGAGGGGTCAATGAGCAGTTCTTC
TRBJ2-2 | - | TRBV14 | TRBD2 | CASSLLAGEVELFF | TGTGCCAGCAGCCTTCTAGCGGGAGAGGTGGAGCTGTTTTTT
TRBJ1-2 | - | TRBV2 | TRBD1 | CASSGRDSYGYTF | TGTGCCAGCAGCGGACGGGACAGCTATGGCTACACCTTC
TRBJ2-1 | - | TRBV5-6 | TRBD2 | CASSSNSGTSGEQFF | TGTGCCAGCAGCTCGAATTCCGGGACTAGCGGGGAGCAGTTCTTC
TRBJ2-3 | - | TRBV24-1 | TRBD2 | CATSHSGSTDTQYF | TGTGCCACCAGTCATAGCGGGAGCACAGATACGCAGTATTTT
TRBJ1-1 | - | TRBV15 | - | CATSLSGANTEAFF | TGTGCCACCAGCTTATCTGGGGCCAACACTGAAGCTTTCTTT
TRBJ2-2 | - | TRBV7-9 | - | CASSLETAHTGELFF | TGTGCCAGCAGCTTAGAGACAGCGCACACCGGGGAGCTGTTTTTT
TRBJ1-6 | - | TRBV7-2 | TRBD1 | CASSLIGTGVGNSPLHF | TGTGCCAGCAGCTTAATCGGGACAGGGGTAGGGAATTCACCCCTCCACTTT
TRBJ1-2 | few | TRBV5-1 | TRBD1 | CASSLVGTGADYGYTF | TGCGCCAGCAGCTTGGTTGGGACAGGGGCCGACTATGGCTACACCTTC
TRBJ2-1 | few | TRBV7-3 | TRBD2 | CASSLQLAGGWNEQFF | TGTGCCAGCAGCTTACAGCTAGCGGGAGGTTGGAATGAGCAGTTCTTC
TRBJ2-1 | - | TRBV12-5 | - | CASGLVLGQLNEQFF | TGTGCTAGTGGTTTGGTACTGGGGCAATTAAATGAGCAGTTCTTC
TRBJ2-5 | - | TRBV5-4 | TRBD2 | CATGLAGTQETQYF | TGTGCCACAGGACTAGCGGGAACCCAAGAGACCCAGTACTTC
TRBJ2-1 | - | TRBV7-3 | - | CASSFLGRNEQFF | TGTGCCAGCAGCTTTCTAGGGAGAAATGAGCAGTTCTTC
TRBJ2-7 | - | TRBV11-2 | - | CASSPLRTGEQYF | TGTGCCAGCAGCCCTTTACGTACGGGAGAGCAGTACTTC
TRBJ2-1 | - | TRBV3-1/TRBV3-2 | TRBD2 | CASSQRTAGVSNEQFF | TGTGCCAGCAGCCAACGAACAGCGGGAGTTTCCAATGAGCAGTTCTTC
TRBJ2-7 | - | TRBV4-1 | - | CASSQARASSYEQYF | TGCGCCAGCAGCCAGGCTCGGGCTAGCAGCTACGAGCAGTACTTC